This T cell receptor (beta chain) was captured in a study of cytomegalovirus exposure and HLA in healthy donors. Vbeta (60) and Jbeta (13) primers were used in the PCR. Sequencing was performed with immunoSEQ multiplex PCR; in TCRdb, only in-frame clones are kept and a portion is missing. The sample lists approximately 140,000 clones, 60% to 85% occurring once. The V end was cut by 10 bases, the J end by 0 bases, with 11 bases between. The CDR3 has 13 residues. Germline V gene lookup returns CDR1 LNHDA and CDR2 SQIVND (reference sequence). This chain connects TRBV19 to TRBJ2-3, with D possibly matching TRBD2 (6 bases). This TCR derives from a male donor in good health and CMV-seronegative. The sample comprised PBMCs. CDR3 residues: CATGRESTDTQYF. The DNA of the CDR3 is TGTGCCACAGGGCGGGAAAGCACAGATACGCAGTATTTT.